This T cell receptor (beta chain) was found in a study of blood T cell repertoires in COVID-19. Study-level information: PBMCs, B-cell-depleted T cells, or T cells provided the cDNA or gDNA that made up the material.

As handled by the study authors: By means of reference gene primer amplification, nucleated cell counts were estimated. Clones were read by immunoSEQ multiplex PCR, and TCRdb kept only the in-frame ones, dropping some. The DNA was the basis for D and trimming; V, J and clone size are from that table. Among 35,000 to 55,000 clones listed, around 85% were seen once. With 8 bases clipped from V and 7 bases from J, the junction kept 8 bases outside the gene matches. Germline V gene sequence: CDR1 SNHLY, CDR2 FYNNEI. The CDR3 totals 14 residues. The rearrangement uses TRBV2 and TRBJ2-2; 9 bases are shared with TRBD1. The TCR originated in a human donor in a cohort sampled during active COVID-19. The material sequenced was peripheral blood. For the CDR3, the DNA is TGTGCCAGCGGGAGGGACAGGGTGGTCGGGGAGCTGTTTTTT. Amino acid sequence: CASGRDRVVGELFF.